The rows below give T cell receptor beta chains drawn from one sample of a study of identical twins. MiXCR, applied by TCRdb to the 5' RACE reads, yields one record per CDR3 protein. The sample consists of some 200,000 distinct CDR3 sequences, around 8.1% of them appearing once. These same data were also listed under a study on yellow fever vaccine responses in identical twins.

Sequenced: memory (CD45RO+) T cells sorted from blood. Source of these receptors: a woman under 30 in good health. Both conserved end residues are part of each CDR3. Each record gives: V gene, D gene, J gene, CDR3 protein. A D gene is named only where the DNA matches it firmly.

TRBV28	-	TRBJ1-2	CASSLWGGRSLEGYTF
TRBV11-3	TRBD1	TRBJ1-1	CASELGQGETEAFF
TRBV15	-	TRBJ1-1	CATSRDWRGSNTEAFF
TRBV12-3/TRBV12-4	-	TRBJ2-7	CASRQTQGGEQYF
TRBV7-8	TRBD1	TRBJ2-6	CASSPIGDRGPGANVLTF
TRBV12-3/TRBV12-4	TRBD2	TRBJ2-7	CASRLAGANEQYF
TRBV6-5	-	TRBJ1-6	CASSLSSPLHF
TRBV11-2	TRBD2	TRBJ2-2	CASRTIGGATGELFF
TRBV20-1	-	TRBJ1-1	CSARDTLMNTEAFF
TRBV5-1	TRBD2	TRBJ2-1	CASSPFGLAGGPTRNEQFF
TRBV5-1	-	TRBJ2-3	CASSLQLRQTWGDTQYF
TRBV6-1	TRBD1	TRBJ1-2	CASRSGTGYGYTF
TRBV12-3/TRBV12-4	-	TRBJ1-3	CASSWSPGNTIYF
TRBV5-1	TRBD2	TRBJ2-3	CASSFRLATDTQYF
TRBV18	-	TRBJ2-4	CASSPAGAKDIQYF
TRBV5-6	-	TRBJ2-1	CASSLGGRNYNEQFF
TRBV20-1	TRBD1	TRBJ2-5	CSAATKWGQTKETQYF
TRBV7-8	-	TRBJ2-1	CASSPELAGNEQFF
TRBV6-5	TRBD2	TRBJ2-1	CASNILAGDEQFF
TRBV4-2	TRBD2	TRBJ2-7	CASSGPSGSVSEQYF
TRBV11-2	-	TRBJ2-2	CASSATGIYTGELFF
TRBV14	-	TRBJ2-3	CASSQATQGFSTDTQYF
TRBV29-1	TRBD1	TRBJ2-1	CSVEVPGGLNEQFF
TRBV15	-	TRBJ2-2	CATSRELFF
TRBV6-2/TRBV6-3	-	TRBJ2-2	CASSYSLAGELFF
TRBV6-6	-	TRBJ2-3	CATSSTDTQYF
TRBV10-2	TRBD1	TRBJ2-7	CASSSPTGSYEQYF
TRBV3-1	-	TRBJ2-2	CASSIHPGGGTGELFF
TRBV24-1	-	TRBJ2-2	CATSDLRGSRGNTGELFF
TRBV12-3/TRBV12-4	TRBD2	TRBJ2-3	CASSFVGGGDTQYF
TRBV18	TRBD2	TRBJ2-3	CASSPGLAGVNTDTQYF
TRBV28	-	TRBJ1-6	CASSLPRGSPLHF
TRBV28	-	TRBJ2-5	CASSLPQLAGGGTQYF
TRBV18	-	TRBJ2-7	CASSRDDEQYF
TRBV6-4	-	TRBJ2-3	CASSAGDSTDTQYF
TRBV29-1	-	TRBJ2-7	CSVFSRTSGVTYEQYF
TRBV18	TRBD1	TRBJ2-7	CASGSSDRSPYEQYF
TRBV5-1	TRBD2	TRBJ2-5	CASSESGGKETQYF
TRBV6-5	-	TRBJ2-1	CASRYPSNNEQFF
TRBV6-5	-	TRBJ1-1	CASSYSGVKTEAFF
TRBV25-1	TRBD1	TRBJ2-3	CASEGTGDTDTQYF
TRBV28	TRBD1	TRBJ1-5	CASSLFGQGAWHQPQHF
TRBV3-1	TRBD1	TRBJ2-3	CASSQDLDRGGDTQYF
TRBV6-1	-	TRBJ1-1	CASPEAGWNTEAFF
TRBV27	-	TRBJ2-7	CASRRTSGEQYF
TRBV14	-	TRBJ2-6	CASSLERRVVSSGANVLTF
TRBV7-9	-	TRBJ1-2	CASSLLGANYGYTF
TRBV20-1	-	TRBJ2-1	CSASRNNEQFF
TRBV2	-	TRBJ1-1	CASSVQLGNTEAFF
TRBV2	TRBD2	TRBJ2-5	CASTRTSGGQETQYF
TRBV5-1	TRBD1	TRBJ2-7	CASSLEGQPYYEQYF